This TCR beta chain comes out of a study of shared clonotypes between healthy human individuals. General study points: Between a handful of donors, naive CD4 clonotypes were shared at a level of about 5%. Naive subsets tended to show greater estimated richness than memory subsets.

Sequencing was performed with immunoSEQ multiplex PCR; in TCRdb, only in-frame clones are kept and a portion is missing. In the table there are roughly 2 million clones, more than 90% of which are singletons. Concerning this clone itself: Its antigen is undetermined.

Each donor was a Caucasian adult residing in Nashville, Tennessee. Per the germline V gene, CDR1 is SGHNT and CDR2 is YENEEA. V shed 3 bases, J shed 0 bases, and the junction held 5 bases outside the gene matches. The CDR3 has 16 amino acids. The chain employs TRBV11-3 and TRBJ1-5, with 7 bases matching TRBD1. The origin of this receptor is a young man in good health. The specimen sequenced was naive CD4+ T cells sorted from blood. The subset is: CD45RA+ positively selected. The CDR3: CASSLRQGYSNQPQHF. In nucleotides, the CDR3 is TGTGCCAGCAGCTTGAGACAGGGTTATAGCAATCAGCCCCAGCATTTT.